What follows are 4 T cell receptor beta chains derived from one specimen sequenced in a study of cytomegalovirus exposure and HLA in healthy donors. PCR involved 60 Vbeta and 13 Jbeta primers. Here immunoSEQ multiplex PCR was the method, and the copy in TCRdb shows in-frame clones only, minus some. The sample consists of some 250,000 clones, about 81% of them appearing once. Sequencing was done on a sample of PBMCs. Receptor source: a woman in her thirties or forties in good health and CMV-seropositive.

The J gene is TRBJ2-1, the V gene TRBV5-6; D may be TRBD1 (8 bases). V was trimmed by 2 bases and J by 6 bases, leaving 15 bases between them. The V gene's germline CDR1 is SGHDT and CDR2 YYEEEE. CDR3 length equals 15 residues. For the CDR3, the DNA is TGTGCCAGCAGCTTACTACAGGGGGGGTTCAATGAGCAGTTCTTC. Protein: CASSLLQGGFNEQFF.

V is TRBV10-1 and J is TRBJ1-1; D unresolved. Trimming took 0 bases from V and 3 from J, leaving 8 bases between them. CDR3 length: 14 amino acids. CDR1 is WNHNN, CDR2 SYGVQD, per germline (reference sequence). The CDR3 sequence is CASSESTEDTEAFF. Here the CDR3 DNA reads TGCGCCAGCAGTGAGTCAACGGAGGACACTGAAGCTTTCTTT.

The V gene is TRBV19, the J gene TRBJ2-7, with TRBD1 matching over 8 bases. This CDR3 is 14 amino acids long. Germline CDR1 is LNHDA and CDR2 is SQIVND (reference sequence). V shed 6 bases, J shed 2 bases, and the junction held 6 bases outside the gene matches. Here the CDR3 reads CASRRTGMTYEQYF. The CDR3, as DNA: TGTGCCAGTAGAAGGACAGGGATGACCTACGAGCAGTACTTC.

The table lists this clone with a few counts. In nucleotides, the CDR3 is TGTGCCAGTAGTTCACCGGGACAGGGCTACAATGAGCAGTTCTTC. It encodes CASSSPGQGYNEQFF. The rearrangement links TRBV19 to TRBJ2-1, with 9 positions matching TRBD1. Unmatched junction bases numbered 5, after V lost 5 bases and J lost 3 bases. Germline V CDR1 and CDR2: LNHDA, SQIVND (reference sequence). This CDR3 is built from 15 residues.